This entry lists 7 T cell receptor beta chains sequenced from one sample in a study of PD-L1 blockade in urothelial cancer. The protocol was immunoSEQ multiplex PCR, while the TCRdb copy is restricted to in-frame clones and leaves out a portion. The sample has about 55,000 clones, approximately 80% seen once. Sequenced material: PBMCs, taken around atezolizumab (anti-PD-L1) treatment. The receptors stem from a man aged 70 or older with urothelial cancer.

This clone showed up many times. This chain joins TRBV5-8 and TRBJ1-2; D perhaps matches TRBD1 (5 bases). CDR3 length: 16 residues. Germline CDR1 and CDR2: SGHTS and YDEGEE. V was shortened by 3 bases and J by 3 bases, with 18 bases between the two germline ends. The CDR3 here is CASSSTTARLDYGYTF. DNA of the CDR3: TGTGCCAGCAGCTCTACGACAGCCAGGCTAGACTATGGCTACACCTTC.

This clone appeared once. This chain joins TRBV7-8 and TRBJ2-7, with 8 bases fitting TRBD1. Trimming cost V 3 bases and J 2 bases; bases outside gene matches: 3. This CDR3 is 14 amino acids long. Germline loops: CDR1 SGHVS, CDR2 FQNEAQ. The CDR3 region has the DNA TGTGCCAGCAGCTTTGACAGGGGTACCTACGAGCAGTACTTC. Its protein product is CASSFDRGTYEQYF.

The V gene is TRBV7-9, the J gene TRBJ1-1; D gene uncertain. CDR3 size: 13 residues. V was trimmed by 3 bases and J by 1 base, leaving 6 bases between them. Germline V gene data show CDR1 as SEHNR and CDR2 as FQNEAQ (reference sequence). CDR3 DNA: TGTGCCAGCAGCTTCCAGGAGAACACTGAAGCTTTCTTT. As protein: CASSFQENTEAFF.

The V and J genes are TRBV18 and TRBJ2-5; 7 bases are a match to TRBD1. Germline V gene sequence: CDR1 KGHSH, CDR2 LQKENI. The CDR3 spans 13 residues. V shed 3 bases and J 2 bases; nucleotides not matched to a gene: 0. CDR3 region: CASSPRGQETQYF. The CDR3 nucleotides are TGTGCCAGCTCACCCAGGGGGCAAGAGACCCAGTACTTC.

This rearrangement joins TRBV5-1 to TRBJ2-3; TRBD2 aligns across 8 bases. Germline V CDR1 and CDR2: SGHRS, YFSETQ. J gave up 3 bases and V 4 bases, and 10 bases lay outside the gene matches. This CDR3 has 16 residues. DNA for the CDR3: TGCGCCAGCAGCCGACTGTCGGGAGGGCCAACAGATACGCAGTATTTT. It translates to CASSRLSGGPTDTQYF.

The CDR3 region has the DNA TGTGCCAGCAGCCAAAGCTGGGGGCTAGGAAACACCATATATTTT. This sequence encodes CASSQSWGLGNTIYF. The chain carries TRBV14 and TRBJ1-3; D may be TRBD1 (6 bases). The CDR3 runs to 15 residues. Germline CDR1 reads SGHDN; CDR2 reads FVKESK. V was shortened by 2 bases and J by 4 bases, with 12 bases between the two germline ends. Full variable domain (remainder filled in from reference TRBV14 and TRBJ1-3): EAGVTQFPSHSVIEKGQTVTLRCDPISGHDNLYWYRRVMGKEIKFLLHFVKESKQDESGMPNNRFLAERTGGTYSTLKVQPAELEDSGVYFCASSQSWGLGNTIYFGEGSWLTVV.

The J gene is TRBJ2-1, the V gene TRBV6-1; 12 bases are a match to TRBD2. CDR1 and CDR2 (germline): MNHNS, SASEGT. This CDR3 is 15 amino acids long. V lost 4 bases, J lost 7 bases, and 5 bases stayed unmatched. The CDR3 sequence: CASSALAGGRNEQFF. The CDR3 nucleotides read TGTGCCAGCAGTGCGCTAGCGGGAGGGCGAAATGAGCAGTTCTTC.